These 27 T cell receptor beta chains share one sample of origin, sequenced in a study of OX40 agonist ivuxolimab in advanced cancers. Data came from immunoSEQ multiplex PCR; TCRdb stores just in-frame clones and leaves some out. The table has tens of thousands of clones, 81% seen once. The specimen comprised CD4+ or CD8+ T cells sorted from blood, sampled in a trial of the OX40 agonist ivuxolimab. The source is an adult with an advanced solid tumor such as melanoma, head and neck, liver or kidney cancer.

This clone has only a few counts. The chain carries TRBV5-4 and TRBJ2-5; 10 nucleotides line up with TRBD2. V trimming: 4 bases; J trimming: 5 bases; junction bases outside the gene matches: 11. The germline CDR1 and CDR2 sequences are SGHNT and YYREEE (reference sequence). CDR3 length: 16 amino acids. In nucleotides, the CDR3 is TGTGCCAGCAGCGGAAGCGGGAGGGCCTCGTTGGAGACCCAGTACTTC. It yields the protein CASSGSGRASLETQYF.

This clone appeared a few times. The chain links TRBV19 to TRBJ2-4; no clear D gene. Trimming removed 5 bases from V and 5 bases from J, with 13 bases in between. CDR1 and CDR2 from the germline V gene are LNHDA and SQIVND (reference sequence). The CDR3 spans 14 residues. The CDR3 nucleotides are TGTGCCAGTAGTCTTAACCCCTATCAAAACATTCAGTACTTC. Translating it yields CASSLNPYQNIQYF. Using reference TRBV19 and TRBJ2-4 for the parts outside the CDR3, the full variable domain is DGGITQSPKYLFRKEGQNVTLSCEQNLNHDAMYWYRQDPGQGLRLIYYSQIVNDFQKGDIAEGYSVSREKKESFPLTVTSAQKNPTAFYLCASSLNPYQNIQYFGAGTRLSVL.

This clone was detected a few times. This rearrangement joins TRBV7-2 to TRBJ1-4, with TRBD1 as a possible D gene (6 bases). Germline CDR1 and CDR2: SGHTA and FQGNSA. The CDR3 is made up of 15 amino acids. Trimming took off 5 bases at V and 0 bases at J, with 10 bases between the two ends. CDR3: CASSIYRATNEKLFF. The DNA of the CDR3 is TGTGCCAGCAGCATTTACAGGGCAACTAATGAAAAACTGTTTTTT.

The chain's CDR3 is CASSPRDTQYF. For the CDR3, the DNA is TGTGCCAGCAGCCCTAGGGATACGCAGTATTTT. The chain combines TRBV7-9 with TRBJ2-3; D uncertain. The CDR3 sequence is 11 residues long. Looked up from germline, CDR1 is SEHNR and CDR2 is FQNEAQ (reference sequence). Trimming left V 5 bases short and J 6 bases short, with 6 bases between.

The chain is built from TRBV18 and TRBJ1-1, with TRBD1 as a possible D gene (6 bases). V was clipped by 3 bases and J by 2 bases, with 10 bases between them. The CDR3 is 14 amino acids. From germline, CDR1 is KGHSH and CDR2 LQKENI. CDR3 loop: CASSPVGGNTEAFF. For the CDR3, the DNA is TGTGCCAGCTCACCGGTCGGGGGCAACACTGAAGCTTTCTTT. Full variable domain (outside the CDR3, taken from reference TRBV18 and TRBJ1-1): NAGVMQNPRHLVRRRGQEARLRCSPMKGHSHVYWYRQLPEEGLKFMVYLQKENIIDESGMPKERFSAEFPKEGPSILRIQQVVRGDSAAYFCASSPVGGNTEAFFGQGTRLTVV.

The CDR3 DNA reads TGTGCCAGCAGCTTAGGGACTACAGGGCGTGAGCAGTTCTTC. This gives the protein CASSLGTTGREQFF. V and J are TRBV11-3 and TRBJ2-1, with D possibly called TRBD1 or TRBD2 (6 bases each). Germline values: CDR1 SGHNT, CDR2 YENEEA. V was clipped by 1 base and J by 9 bases, with 13 bases between them. CDR3 length: 14 amino acids.

CDR3 sequence (DNA): TGTGCCCTAGCAAACAAGCATTACGAGCAGTACTTC. This encodes CALANKHYEQYF. The chain uses TRBV30 and TRBJ2-7; D perhaps matches TRBD2 (5 bases). V was clipped by 8 bases and J by 4 bases, with 15 bases between them. CDR1 is GTSNPN, CDR2 SVGIG, per germline (reference sequence). The length of the CDR3 is 12 residues.

On this clone: At one end the junction does not follow the germline gene, possibly because of a read error. The chain links TRBV5-1 to TRBJ1-2; D gene ambiguous. This CDR3 contains 15 residues. Germline V gene sequence: CDR1 SGHRS, CDR2 YFSETQ. CDR3 nucleotide sequence: TGCGCCAGCAGGTTGGGTAGGGCCCAGAACTATGGCTACACCTTC. Amino acids: CASRLGRAQNYGYTF.

This clone has just one count. The V and J genes are TRBV15 and TRBJ1-5; 10 bases align to TRBD1. The V and J ends lost 8 bases and 5 bases, in that order; junction bases with no gene match: 6. The CDR3 is made up of 14 amino acids. CDR1 and CDR2 (germline): LNHNV, YYDKDF (reference sequence). The CDR3 DNA follows: TGTGCCACCGCTATAGGGACAGGGGATCAGCCCCAGCATTTT. Amino acids: CATAIGTGDQPQHF.

A few counts support this clone. This chain connects TRBV29-1 to TRBJ1-3; weak D call: TRBD1 (5 bases). CDR3 length: 15 amino acids. Deletions cut 4 bases from V and 0 bases from J, with 13 bases between. Germline V gene lookup returns CDR1 SQVTM and CDR2 ANQGSEA. In DNA form, the CDR3 reads TGCAGCGTTGTGGAGGGGACCAACTCTGGAAACACCATATATTTT. Protein: CSVVEGTNSGNTIYF. The complete variable domain, with remaining parts taken from reference TRBV29-1 and TRBJ1-3, reads SAVISQKPSRDICQRGTSLTIQCQVDSQVTMMFWYRQQPGQSLTLIATANQGSEATYESGFVIDKFPISRPNLTFSTLTVSNMSPEDSSIYLCSVVEGTNSGNTIYFGEGSWLTVV.

The chain has TRBV9 and TRBJ2-7, with D possibly being TRBD1 (6 bases). Trimming took off 0 bases at V and 0 bases at J, with 13 bases between the two ends. Germline CDR1 and CDR2: SGDLS and YYNGEE. The CDR3 consists of 16 residues. The CDR3 region is CASSVGWDTFSYEQYF. DNA of the CDR3: TGTGCCAGCAGCGTAGGGTGGGACACCTTCTCCTACGAGCAGTACTTC.

This rearrangement joins TRBV5-6 to TRBJ2-7; D is unclear. Germline assignment: CDR1 SGHDT and CDR2 YYEEEE. The CDR3 length is 17 residues. The V end was cut by 0 bases, the J end by 2 bases, with 18 bases between. The CDR3 loop is CASSLAESYFVPYEQYF. Here the CDR3 DNA reads TGTGCCAGCAGCTTGGCCGAGAGCTACTTCGTCCCCTACGAGCAGTACTTC.

The chain links TRBV6-1 to TRBJ2-3; no clear D. The CDR3 spans 14 residues. Trimming removed 1 base from V and 0 bases from J, with 5 bases in between. Germline CDR1 MNHNS, CDR2 SASEGT. CDR3 sequence: CASSEVTSTDTQYF. CDR3 DNA sequence: TGTGCCAGCAGTGAAGTCACTAGCACAGATACGCAGTATTTT.

Remarks on this clone: One end of the junction varies from germline; a read error may be responsible. The chain carries TRBV5-4 and TRBJ2-3; no firm D call. This CDR3 contains 14 residues. Germline V gives CDR1 SGHNT, CDR2 YYREEE (reference sequence). The CDR3 DNA sequence: TGCGCCAGCAGCCAAGATGTGAAAACAGATACGCAGTATTTT. Translating it yields CASSQDVKTDTQYF.

As to this clone: The same CDR3 also results from other DNA sequences found in this sample. The gene calls are TRBV4-2 and TRBJ2-1; no clear D gene. Germline V gene lookup returns CDR1 LGHNA and CDR2 YNFKEQ. V lost 2 bases to trimming and J lost 8 bases, with 7 bases between them. The CDR3 consists of 12 residues. The DNA for the CDR3 is TGTGCCAGCAGCCAACTCTCTGATGAGCAGTTCTTC. It codes for CASSQLSDEQFF.

This chain links TRBV5-8 with TRBJ1-2; no definite D call. The V gene lost 4 bases and the J gene lost 4 bases, with 14 bases spanning the gap. CDR3 length: 14 residues. Per germline, CDR1 SGHTS and CDR2 YDEGEE. The CDR3 DNA is TGTGCCAGCAGCCCGCTAGGTCACGGCTATGGCTACACCTTC. Translated: CASSPLGHGYGYTF.

The J gene is TRBJ2-2, the V gene TRBV29-1; TRBD2 aligns across 12 bases. Germline V gene sequence: CDR1 SQVTM, CDR2 ANQGSEA. V lost 6 bases, J lost 2 bases, and 4 bases stayed unmatched. The CDR3 runs to 15 residues. This CDR3 reads CSVVLAGGNTGELFF. CDR3 sequence (DNA): TGCAGCGTGGTACTAGCGGGGGGTAACACCGGGGAGCTGTTTTTT.

The chain joins TRBV10-3 to TRBJ1-3; a weak D match, TRBD1 (5 bases). Germline-derived CDR1 and CDR2 are ENHRY and SYGVKD. Trimming stripped 7 bases from V and 0 bases from J, with 16 bases between. The CDR3 loop spans 16 amino acids. CDR3 in DNA: TGTGCCATCAAGGGACGTCGAAAAGACTCTGGAAACACCATATATTTT. Its translation: CAIKGRRKDSGNTIYF.

Concerning this clone: The same CDR3 is also encoded by other DNA sequences in this sample. This rearrangement joins TRBV30 to TRBJ2-1; D gene ambiguous. CDR3 size: 11 residues. Germline V gene sequence: CDR1 GTSNPN, CDR2 SVGIG (reference sequence). With 0 bases removed from V and 4 bases from J, the gap between germline ends came to 1 base. CDR3 DNA: TGTGCCTGGAGTGTATACAATGAGCAGTTCTTC. Amino acids: CAWSVYNEQFF.

The chain employs TRBV19 and TRBJ2-1; D call uncertain. Germline V gene lookup returns CDR1 LNHDA and CDR2 SQIVND (reference sequence). Trimming removed 5 bases from V and 7 bases from J, with 12 bases in between. The CDR3 loop spans 13 amino acids. The CDR3 coding sequence is TGTGCCAGTAGTCCTTCAAGACGAAATGAGCAGTTCTTC. Translation: CASSPSRRNEQFF.

The chain uses TRBV6-4 and TRBJ2-7, with 8 nucleotides matching TRBD2. The CDR3 sequence is 14 residues long. Germline V gene sequence: CDR1 MRHNA, CDR2 SNTAGT. J gave up 0 bases and V 2 bases, and 0 bases lay outside the gene matches. CDR3 protein: CASSDTSGSYEQYF. The CDR3 nucleotides read TGTGCCAGCAGTGACACTAGCGGCTCCTACGAGCAGTACTTC.

In DNA form, the CDR3 reads TGTGCCAGCAGTTATAAGTACGGCTCCTACGAGCAGTACTTC. It specifies CASSYKYGSYEQYF. The chain couples TRBV6-5 to TRBJ2-7; D remains unclear. The V gene's germline CDR1 is MNHEY and CDR2 SVGAGI. This CDR3 region has 14 residues. V lost 3 bases and J 0 bases, leaving 9 bases between the germline ends.

V and J are TRBV6-5 and TRBJ1-5; D is unresolved. Trimming removed 8 bases at V and 1 base at J, with 12 bases between. This CDR3 region has 14 residues. Germline values: CDR1 MNHEY, CDR2 SVGAGI. The CDR3 bases are TGTGCCAGCGGCCAGGTTGGGAGCAATCAGCCCCAGCATTTT. Amino acid sequence: CASGQVGSNQPQHF.

V and J are TRBV2 and TRBJ2-7; D call uncertain. Looked up from germline, CDR1 is SNHLY and CDR2 is FYNNEI. Trimming took off 11 bases at V and 3 bases at J, with 14 bases between the two ends. The CDR3 has 12 residues. CDR3 DNA: TGTGCCTCCTTTGTGGAGCACTACGAGCAGTACTTC. The encoded protein is CASFVEHYEQYF.

This clone occurred a few times. The V gene is TRBV30, the J gene TRBJ1-5; D gene unclear. Germline V gene sequence: CDR1 GTSNPN, CDR2 SVGIG (reference sequence). V was clipped by 4 bases and J by 5 bases, with 12 bases between them. This CDR3 contains 13 residues. The DNA of the CDR3 is TGTGCCTGGACCCCACAGCCTGATCAGCCCCAGCATTTT. Protein sequence: CAWTPQPDQPQHF.

This clone turned up a few times. This chain uses TRBV7-3 with TRBJ2-3; D gene uncertain. The CDR3 spans 12 residues. The germline V and J ends were trimmed by 2 bases and 2 bases, with 2 bases remaining between them. Per germline, CDR1 SGHTA and CDR2 FQGTGA. CDR3 in amino acids: CASSLDTDTQYF. CDR3 DNA sequence: TGTGCCAGCAGCTTAGACACAGATACGCAGTATTTT. The entire variable domain, with the rest obtained from reference TRBV7-3 and TRBJ2-3, is as follows: GAGVSQTPSNKVTEKGKYVELRCDPISGHTALYWYRQSLGQGPEFLIYFQGTGAADDSGLPNDRFFAVRPEGSVSTLKIQRTERGDSAVYLCASSLDTDTQYFGPGTRLTVL.

In this sample, this clone turned up once. The V call is TRBV7-2, the J call TRBJ2-6, with TRBD1 identical over 8 bases. This CDR3 is 16 amino acids long. The germline gives CDR1 SGHTA, CDR2 FQGNSA. Unmatched junction bases numbered 7, after V lost 5 bases and J lost 4 bases. The CDR3 protein is CASSQDTGGGANVLTF. DNA for the CDR3: TGTGCCAGCAGCCAAGATACAGGGGGAGGGGCCAACGTCCTGACTTTC.